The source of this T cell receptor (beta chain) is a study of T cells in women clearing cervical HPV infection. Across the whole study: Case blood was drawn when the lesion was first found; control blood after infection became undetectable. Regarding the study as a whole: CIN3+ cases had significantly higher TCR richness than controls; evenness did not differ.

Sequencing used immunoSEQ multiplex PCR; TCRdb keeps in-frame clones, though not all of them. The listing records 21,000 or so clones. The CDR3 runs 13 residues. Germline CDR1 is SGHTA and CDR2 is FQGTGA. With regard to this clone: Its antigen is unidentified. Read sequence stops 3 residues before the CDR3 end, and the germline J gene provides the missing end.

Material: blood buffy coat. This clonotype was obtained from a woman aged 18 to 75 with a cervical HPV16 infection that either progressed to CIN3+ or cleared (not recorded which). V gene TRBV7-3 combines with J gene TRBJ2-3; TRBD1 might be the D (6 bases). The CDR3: CASVQRAGETQYF. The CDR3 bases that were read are TGTGCCAGCGTACAAAGGGCAGGGGAGACG.